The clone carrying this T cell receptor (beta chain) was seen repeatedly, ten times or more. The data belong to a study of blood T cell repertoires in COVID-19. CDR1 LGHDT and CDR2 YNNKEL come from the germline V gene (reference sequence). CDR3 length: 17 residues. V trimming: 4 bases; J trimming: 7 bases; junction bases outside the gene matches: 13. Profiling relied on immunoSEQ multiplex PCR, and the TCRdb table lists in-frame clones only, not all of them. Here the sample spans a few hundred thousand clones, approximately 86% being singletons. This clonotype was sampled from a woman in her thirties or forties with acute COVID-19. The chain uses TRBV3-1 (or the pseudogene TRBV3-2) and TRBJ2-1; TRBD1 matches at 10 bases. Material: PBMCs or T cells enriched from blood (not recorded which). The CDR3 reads CASSPSGDRGMVNEQFF. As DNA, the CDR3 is TGTGCCAGCAGCCCCAGTGGGGACAGGGGAATGGTAAATGAGCAGTTCTTC.